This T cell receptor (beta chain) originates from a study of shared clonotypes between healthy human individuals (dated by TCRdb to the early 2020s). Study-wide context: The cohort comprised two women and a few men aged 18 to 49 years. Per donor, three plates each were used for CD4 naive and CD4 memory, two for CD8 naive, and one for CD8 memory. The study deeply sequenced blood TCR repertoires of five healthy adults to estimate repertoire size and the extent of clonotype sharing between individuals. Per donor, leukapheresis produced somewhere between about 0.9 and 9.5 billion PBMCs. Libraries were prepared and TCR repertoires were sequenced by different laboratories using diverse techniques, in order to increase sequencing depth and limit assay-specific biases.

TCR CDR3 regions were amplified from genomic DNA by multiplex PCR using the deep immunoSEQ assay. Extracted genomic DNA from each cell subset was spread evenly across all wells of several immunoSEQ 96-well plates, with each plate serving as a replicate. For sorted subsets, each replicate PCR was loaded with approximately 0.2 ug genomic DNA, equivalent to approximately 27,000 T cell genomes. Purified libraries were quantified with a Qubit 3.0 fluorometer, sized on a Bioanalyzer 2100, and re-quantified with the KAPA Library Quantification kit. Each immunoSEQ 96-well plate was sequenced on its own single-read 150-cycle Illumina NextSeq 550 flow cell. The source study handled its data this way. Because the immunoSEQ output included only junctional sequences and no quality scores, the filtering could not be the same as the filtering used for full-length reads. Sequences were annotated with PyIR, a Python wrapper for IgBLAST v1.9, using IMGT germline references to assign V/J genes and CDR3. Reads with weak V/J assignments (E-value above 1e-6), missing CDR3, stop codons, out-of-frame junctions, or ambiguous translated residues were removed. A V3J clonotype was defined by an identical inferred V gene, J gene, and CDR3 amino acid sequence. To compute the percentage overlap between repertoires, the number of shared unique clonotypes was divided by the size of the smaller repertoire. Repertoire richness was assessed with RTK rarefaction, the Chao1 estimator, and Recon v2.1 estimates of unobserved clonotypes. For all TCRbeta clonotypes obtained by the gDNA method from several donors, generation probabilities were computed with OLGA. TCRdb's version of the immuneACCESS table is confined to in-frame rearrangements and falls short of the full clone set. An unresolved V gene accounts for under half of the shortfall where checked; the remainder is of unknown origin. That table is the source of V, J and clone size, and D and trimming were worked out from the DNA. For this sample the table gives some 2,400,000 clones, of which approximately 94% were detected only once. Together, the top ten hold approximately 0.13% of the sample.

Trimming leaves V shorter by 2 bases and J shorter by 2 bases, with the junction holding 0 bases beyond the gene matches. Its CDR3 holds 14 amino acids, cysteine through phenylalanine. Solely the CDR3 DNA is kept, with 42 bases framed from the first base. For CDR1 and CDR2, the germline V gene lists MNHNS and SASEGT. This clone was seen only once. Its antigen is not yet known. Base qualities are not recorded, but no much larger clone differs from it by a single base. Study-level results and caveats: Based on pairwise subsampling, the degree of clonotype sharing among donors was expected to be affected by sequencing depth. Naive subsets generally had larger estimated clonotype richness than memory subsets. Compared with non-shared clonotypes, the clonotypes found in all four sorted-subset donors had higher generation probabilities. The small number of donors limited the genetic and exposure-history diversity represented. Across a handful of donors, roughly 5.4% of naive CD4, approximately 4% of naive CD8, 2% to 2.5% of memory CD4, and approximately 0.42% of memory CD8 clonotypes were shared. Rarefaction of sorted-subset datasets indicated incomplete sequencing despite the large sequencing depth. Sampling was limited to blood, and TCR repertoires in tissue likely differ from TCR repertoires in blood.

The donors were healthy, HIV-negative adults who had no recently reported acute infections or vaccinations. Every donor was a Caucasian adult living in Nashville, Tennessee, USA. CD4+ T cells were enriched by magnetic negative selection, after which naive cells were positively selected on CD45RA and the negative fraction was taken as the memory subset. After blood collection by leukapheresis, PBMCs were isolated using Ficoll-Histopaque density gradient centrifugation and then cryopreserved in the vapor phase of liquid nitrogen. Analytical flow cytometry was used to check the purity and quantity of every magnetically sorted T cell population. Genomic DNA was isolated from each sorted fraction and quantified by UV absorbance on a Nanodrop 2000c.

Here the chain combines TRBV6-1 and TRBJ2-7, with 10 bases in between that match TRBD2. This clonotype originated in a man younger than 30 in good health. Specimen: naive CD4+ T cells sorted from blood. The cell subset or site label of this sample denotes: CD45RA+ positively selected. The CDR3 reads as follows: CASSELAGAYEQYF. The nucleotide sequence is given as TGTGCCAGCAGTGAACTAGCGGGGGCCTACGAGCAGTACTTC.